One and the same sample provided the 32 T cell receptor beta chains below, sequenced in a study of blood T cell repertoires in COVID-19. Assay: immunoSEQ multiplex PCR; the TCRdb copy retains only in-frame clones and omits some. Of about 64,000 clones in the sample, roughly 88% were seen once. The material sequenced was peripheral blood. Receptors originate from a woman aged 55-69 years with acute or convalescent COVID-19.

This clone was observed a handful of times. This chain uses TRBV19 with TRBJ1-3; no reliable D call. The ends were cut back, 5 bases at V and 0 bases at J, with 17 bases in the middle. Germline loops: CDR1 LNHDA, CDR2 SQIVND (reference sequence). The CDR3 extends over 17 amino acids. CDR3 residues: CASSVGSTLLSGNTIYF. In nucleotides, the CDR3 is TGTGCCAGTAGTGTCGGTTCCACCCTTCTCTCTGGAAACACCATATATTTT. Using reference TRBV19 and TRBJ1-3 for the parts outside the CDR3, the full variable domain is DGGITQSPKYLFRKEGQNVTLSCEQNLNHDAMYWYRQDPGQGLRLIYYSQIVNDFQKGDIAEGYSVSREKKESFPLTVTSAQKNPTAFYLCASSVGSTLLSGNTIYFGEGSWLTVV.

This sequence joins TRBV12-3 or TRBV12-4 and TRBJ1-2, with 7 bases identical to TRBD1. V lost 5 bases, J lost 4 bases, and 4 bases stayed unmatched. CDR3 size: 13 residues. The CDR3 is CASSHGTAYGYTF. Here the CDR3 DNA reads TGTGCCAGCAGTCATGGGACAGCCTATGGCTACACCTTC.

The chain links TRBV19 to TRBJ2-2; D remains unclear. The V gene lost 7 bases and the J gene lost 6 bases, with 6 bases spanning the gap. In germline, CDR1 is LNHDA, CDR2 SQIVND (reference sequence). CDR3 length: 11 amino acids. CDR3 protein: CASTTSGELFF. In DNA, the CDR3 is TGTGCCAGTACTACCTCCGGGGAGCTGTTTTTT.

The V gene is TRBV5-4, the J gene TRBJ1-4, with 7 nucleotides matching TRBD1. The CDR3 contains 15 residues. The V gene's germline CDR1 is SGHNT and CDR2 YYREEE (reference sequence). After removal of 1 base from V and 4 bases from J, the junction contained 4 bases not matched to a gene. As DNA, the CDR3 is TGTGCCAGCAGCTTGCCGGGACAGAGTAATGAAAAACTGTTTTTT. Amino acids: CASSLPGQSNEKLFF.

The CDR3 reads CAILQGPLYYGYTF. The CDR3 region has the DNA TGTGCTATACTACAGGGGCCGCTTTACTATGGCTACACCTTC. V usage is TRBV30 and J usage is TRBJ1-2, with 7 bases lining up with TRBD1. Per the germline V gene, CDR1 is GTSNPN and CDR2 is SVGIG (reference sequence). The CDR3 is 14 amino acids. Full variable domain (rest looked up from reference TRBV30 and TRBJ1-2): SQTIHQWPATLVQPVGSPLSLECTVEGTSNPNLYWYRQAAGRGLQLLFYSVGIGQISSEVPQNLSASRPQDRQFILSSKKLLLSDSGFYLCAILQGPLYYGYTFGSGTRLTVV.

The rearrangement links TRBV29-1 to TRBJ2-1; 7 positions match TRBD1. Germline V gene lookup returns CDR1 SQVTM and CDR2 ANQGSEA. This CDR3 is built from 12 residues. The V segment lost 7 bases and the J segment 7 bases; nucleotides outside the gene matches: 7. The DNA of the CDR3 is TGCAGCGGCCTACAGGGGCCGAATGAGCAGTTCTTC. Its protein product is CSGLQGPNEQFF.

The chain combines TRBV9 with TRBJ1-2; D unclear. Looked up from germline, CDR1 is SGDLS and CDR2 is YYNGEE. There are 10 residues in the CDR3. V was cut by 4 bases and J by 6 bases, with 4 bases left in between. In DNA, the CDR3 is TGTGCCAGCAGCTCCGATGGCTACACCTTC. Its translation: CASSSDGYTF.

V gene TRBV19 combines with J gene TRBJ1-6; tentatively, D is TRBD1 (6 bases). The CDR3 is made up of 14 amino acids. Germline CDR1 reads LNHDA; CDR2 reads SQIVND (reference sequence). V lost 1 base and J 6 bases, leaving 7 bases between the germline ends. The CDR3 spells CASSIAGVNSPLHF. The CDR3 nucleotides read TGTGCCAGTAGTATAGCAGGGGTTAATTCACCCCTCCACTTT.

The chain's CDR3 is CASSRQETQYF. CDR3 sequence (DNA): TGTGCCAGCTCTCGCCAAGAGACCCAGTACTTC. The chain uses TRBV18 and TRBJ2-5, with D uncertain. CDR1 and CDR2 from the germline V gene are KGHSH and LQKENI. The CDR3 covers 11 residues. Trimming removed 6 bases at V and 1 base at J, with 3 bases between. Supplemented by reference TRBV18 and TRBJ2-5, the full variable domain reads NAGVMQNPRHLVRRRGQEARLRCSPMKGHSHVYWYRQLPEEGLKFMVYLQKENIIDESGMPKERFSAEFPKEGPSILRIQQVVRGDSAAYFCASSRQETQYFGPGTRLLVL.

J is TRBJ1-6 and V is TRBV6-5; 9 positions agree with TRBD1. The CDR3 contains 15 residues. Germline V CDR1 and CDR2: MNHEY, SVGAGI. J lost 7 bases, V lost 2 bases, and 3 bases had no gene match. The CDR3 sequence is CASSYVTGGNSPLHF. CDR3 DNA: TGTGCCAGCAGTTACGTCACAGGGGGCAATTCACCCCTCCACTTT.

The chain links TRBV6-6 to TRBJ2-3; 8 bases align to TRBD2. Germline V CDR1 and CDR2: MNHNY, SVGAGI (reference sequence). The CDR3 is made up of 17 amino acids. Losses at the gene ends were 5 bases for V and 0 bases for J; bases not matched to a gene: 10. The CDR3 protein is CASSLSGGRASTDTQYF. The DNA of the CDR3 is TGTGCCAGCAGTCTCAGCGGGGGCCGTGCTAGCACAGATACGCAGTATTTT.

The rearrangement uses TRBV5-1 and TRBJ1-1, with TRBD1 as a possible D gene (6 bases). V gave up 5 bases and J gave up 1 base, with 9 bases separating them. There are 13 residues in the CDR3. CDR1 is SGHRS, CDR2 YFSETQ, per germline. The CDR3 protein is CASRATGNTEAFF. CDR3 DNA: TGCGCCAGCAGAGCGACAGGGAACACTGAAGCTTTCTTT. The full variable domain, with the rest looked up from reference TRBV5-1 and TRBJ1-1, is KAGVTQTPRYLIKTRGQQVTLSCSPISGHRSVSWYQQTPGQGLQFLFEYFSETQRNKGNFPGRFSGRQFSNSRSEMNVSTLELGDSALYLCASRATGNTEAFFGQGTRLTVV.

This sequence joins TRBV5-1 and TRBJ1-1; no reliable D call. Germline V gives CDR1 SGHRS, CDR2 YFSETQ. The CDR3 is 14 amino acids. V lost 0 bases and J lost 6, with 12 bases in between. CDR3 DNA sequence: TGCGCCAGCAGCTTGGAGGCCAGCGGGGCTGAAGCTTTCTTT. This encodes CASSLEASGAEAFF.

CDR3 loop: CASSQERPLAYGYTF. In nucleotides, the CDR3 is TGTGCCAGCAGCCAAGAGCGGCCCCTGGCCTATGGCTACACCTTC. The chain has TRBV3-1 (or the pseudogene TRBV3-2) and TRBJ1-2, with D unclear. Trimming cost V 0 bases and J 4 bases, with 12 bases left between them. From germline, CDR1 is LGHDT and CDR2 YNNKEL (reference sequence). The CDR3 runs 15 residues.

J is TRBJ2-3 and V is TRBV5-4; possible D gene TRBD2, 6 bases. Trimming stripped 0 bases from V and 7 bases from J, with 15 bases between. CDR1 and CDR2 (germline): SGHNT, YYREEE (reference sequence). This CDR3 is built from 15 residues. The CDR3 DNA follows: TGTGCCAGCAGCTTGGCCCGGAGGGGCACGAATACGCAGTATTTT. Translation gives CASSLARRGTNTQYF.

V gene TRBV3-1 (or the pseudogene TRBV3-2) combines with J gene TRBJ2-3; 8 bases line up with TRBD2. The trim removed 0 bases at V and 1 base at J, leaving 6 bases unmatched. Germline values: CDR1 LGHDT, CDR2 YNNKEL (reference sequence). This CDR3 has 17 residues. The CDR3 protein is CASSQDRRGAGTDTQYF. CDR3 bases: TGTGCCAGCAGCCAAGATCGGCGGGGGGCGGGCACAGATACGCAGTATTTT.

The rearrangement links TRBV10-3 to TRBJ2-3; TRBD2 is a possible D gene (5 bases). The CDR3 totals 14 residues. V was shortened by 6 bases and J by 1 base, with 11 bases between the two germline ends. Germline V gene sequence: CDR1 ENHRY, CDR2 SYGVKD. CDR3 in amino acids: CAIRATTGTDTQYF. The CDR3 coding sequence is TGTGCCATCAGGGCGACTACAGGCACAGATACGCAGTATTTT.

The V and J genes are TRBV24-1 and TRBJ1-2; 7 nucleotides align to TRBD1. V was pared by 5 bases and J by 1 base, with 6 bases of the junction left unmatched. This CDR3 region has 15 residues. In germline, CDR1 is KGHDR, CDR2 SFDVKD. CDR3 sequence reads: CATSGEQGNNYGYTF. The CDR3 DNA follows: TGTGCCACCAGTGGGGAACAGGGGAATAACTATGGCTACACCTTC.

The sample holds a few counts of this clone. The chain employs TRBV19 and TRBJ2-1; no clear D. The germline V gene encodes CDR1 LNHDA and CDR2 SQIVND (reference sequence). V was pared by 3 bases and J by 0 bases, with 9 bases between. The CDR3 runs 15 residues. DNA for the CDR3: TGTGCCAGTAGTATGGTAGCCCTCTCCTACAATGAGCAGTTCTTC. This translates into CASSMVALSYNEQFF.

The chain couples TRBV7-9 to TRBJ1-1, with 11 bases aligning to TRBD1. This CDR3 contains 17 residues. The germline V gene encodes CDR1 SEHNR and CDR2 FQNEAQ (reference sequence). J gave up 11 bases and V 7 bases, and 21 bases lay outside the gene matches. The CDR3 sequence: CASNPIGQGARNTMAFF. As DNA, the CDR3 is TGTGCCAGCAATCCCATAGGACAGGGGGCGAGGAACACTATGGCTTTCTTT.

The V and J genes are TRBV20-1 and TRBJ1-2; D gene uncertain. V dropped 3 bases and J dropped 3 bases, with 5 bases sitting between them. In germline, CDR1 is DFQATT, CDR2 SNEGSKA (reference sequence). This CDR3 has 11 residues. As DNA, the CDR3 is TGCAGTGCTAGCGGGGACTATGGCTACACCTTC. Amino acids: CSASGDYGYTF.

The CDR3 loop reads CASSPPRGRGGEKLFF. CDR3 nucleotides: TGTGCCAGCAGTCCCCCCAGAGGGCGCGGGGGTGAAAAACTGTTTTTT. V and J are TRBV28 and TRBJ1-4; TRBD1 might be the D (5 bases). CDR1 MDHEN and CDR2 SYDVKM come from the germline V gene. Trimming left V 5 bases short and J 7 bases short, with 20 bases between. This CDR3 is 16 amino acids long.

The chain carries TRBV5-1 and TRBJ2-3; 10 positions agree with TRBD2. The CDR3 length is 15 residues. Unmatched junction bases numbered 2, after V lost 0 bases and J lost 4 bases. The germline V gene encodes CDR1 SGHRS and CDR2 YFSETQ. The chain's CDR3 is CASSLASGGADTQYF. The CDR3 DNA sequence: TGCGCCAGCAGCTTGGCTAGCGGGGGCGCAGATACGCAGTATTTT.

CDR3 amino acids: CASSAQGAGTEAFF. In DNA form, the CDR3 reads TGTGCCAGTAGTGCACAGGGGGCAGGGACTGAAGCTTTCTTT. This rearrangement joins TRBV19 to TRBJ1-1, with 9 nucleotides matching TRBD1. The CDR3 contains 14 residues. The germline V gene has CDR1 LNHDA and CDR2 SQIVND (reference sequence). J lost 5 bases, V lost 5 bases, and 6 bases had no gene match. Together with reference TRBV19 and TRBJ1-1, the CDR3 gives the full variable domain: DGGITQSPKYLFRKEGQNVTLSCEQNLNHDAMYWYRQDPGQGLRLIYYSQIVNDFQKGDIAEGYSVSREKKESFPLTVTSAQKNPTAFYLCASSAQGAGTEAFFGQGTRLTVV.

The chain is built from TRBV5-1 and TRBJ1-3; D uncertain. V gave up 0 bases and J gave up 4 bases, with 11 bases separating them. There are 15 residues in the CDR3. The germline gives CDR1 SGHRS, CDR2 YFSETQ. CDR3 sequence (DNA): TGCGCCAGCAGCTTGGCCCGGGGAGGAGGAAACACCATATATTTT. It translates to CASSLARGGGNTIYF.

The gene calls are TRBV3-1 (or the pseudogene TRBV3-2) and TRBJ1-1, with D tentatively TRBD1 (5 bases). Germline V gene lookup returns CDR1 LGHDT and CDR2 YNNKEL (reference sequence). The CDR3 runs 14 residues. The ends were cut back, 4 bases at V and 5 bases at J, with 14 bases in the middle. The CDR3 nucleotides read TGTGCCAGCAGCCCGCACCCTAAGGGGACTGAAGCTTTCTTT. This gives the protein CASSPHPKGTEAFF.

The V call is TRBV19, the J call TRBJ2-1; D remains ambiguous. This CDR3 has 13 amino acids. V shed 3 bases and J shed 9 bases, with 12 bases lying between them. The germline CDR1 and CDR2 sequences are LNHDA and SQIVND (reference sequence). The CDR3 loop reads CASSIERSGEQFF. The CDR3 coding sequence is TGTGCCAGTAGTATTGAGAGGTCCGGTGAGCAGTTCTTC. The full variable domain, with the rest looked up from reference TRBV19 and TRBJ2-1, is DGGITQSPKYLFRKEGQNVTLSCEQNLNHDAMYWYRQDPGQGLRLIYYSQIVNDFQKGDIAEGYSVSREKKESFPLTVTSAQKNPTAFYLCASSIERSGEQFFGPGTRLTVL.

The rearrangement joins TRBV6-5 to TRBJ1-3; 7 bases fit TRBD1. CDR1 is MNHEY, CDR2 SVGAGI, per germline. Losses at the gene ends were 4 bases for V and 2 bases for J; bases not matched to a gene: 5. The length of the CDR3 is 15 residues. Here the CDR3 reads CASSLTGVTGNTIYF. CDR3 DNA sequence: TGTGCCAGCAGTTTAACAGGGGTGACTGGAAACACCATATATTTT.

The chain links TRBV4-1 to TRBJ2-1; 16 bases line up with TRBD2. The CDR3 totals 19 residues. Germline CDR1 MGHRA, CDR2 YSYEKL. With 0 bases clipped from V and 9 bases from J, the junction kept 11 bases outside the gene matches. CDR3 in DNA: TGCGCCAGCAGCCAAGATCTTTACGGGACTAGCGGGGGGGCCGCTGAGCAGTTCTTC. Protein product: CASSQDLYGTSGGAAEQFF.

This chain connects TRBV9 to TRBJ2-1; maybe TRBD1 (5 bases). Trimming removed 0 bases at V and 3 bases at J, with 7 bases between. The length of the CDR3 is 14 residues. Per the germline V gene, CDR1 is SGDLS and CDR2 is YYNGEE. The chain's CDR3 is CASSVDDSYNEQFF. DNA of the CDR3: TGTGCCAGCAGCGTAGATGACAGCTACAATGAGCAGTTCTTC.

The chain joins TRBV7-3 to TRBJ1-4; 8 nucleotides agree with TRBD1. CDR1 is SGHTA, CDR2 FQGTGA, per germline. CDR3 length: 13 amino acids. With 4 bases clipped from V and 8 bases from J, the junction kept 3 bases outside the gene matches. CDR3 sequence reads: CASSSTGGEKLFF. The CDR3 DNA sequence: TGTGCCAGCAGCTCTACAGGGGGGGAAAAACTGTTTTTT.

The chain recombines TRBV6-5 with TRBJ2-7, with unresolved D. The germline V and J ends were trimmed by 10 bases and 0 bases, with 7 bases remaining between them. CDR1 and CDR2 from the germline V gene are MNHEY and SVGAGI. The CDR3 is 11 amino acids. The CDR3 coding sequence is TGTGCCACCTCGGTCTCCTACGAGCAGTACTTC. As protein: CATSVSYEQYF.